The 8 T cell receptor beta chains below come from one sample, sequenced in a study of neurological immune-mediated disorders. From the 5' RACE reads, TCRdb called clonotypes with MiXCR, one entry per CDR3 protein. Found here are some 60,000 distinct CDR3 sequences, 4% to 5.5% of them singletons; the top ten hold 3.4%. The specimen was PBMCs. The receptors shown here come from a woman aged 45-65 years with multiple sclerosis.

This clonotype was seen ten or more times. The genes are TRBV11-2 and TRBJ2-7, with 11 bases fitting TRBD2. J gave up 4 bases and V 1 base, and 3 bases lay outside the gene matches. From germline, CDR1 is SGHAT and CDR2 FQNNGV. The CDR3 has 15 amino acids. The CDR3 sequence: CASSLGLAGPYEQYV. CDR3 coding DNA: TGTGCCAGCAGCTTAGGACTAGCGGGGCCTTACGAGCAGTACGTC.

This clonotype was recorded many times. The chain recombines TRBV5-1 with TRBJ1-5, with D uncertain. V was shortened by 0 bases and J by 5 bases, with 6 bases between the two germline ends. The germline gives CDR1 SGHRS, CDR2 YFSETQ. The CDR3 covers 13 residues. The CDR3 sequence: CASSLDPDQPQHF. CDR3 bases: TGCGCCAGCAGCTTGGATCCCGATCAGCCCCAGCATTTT. Supplemented by reference TRBV5-1 and TRBJ1-5, the full variable domain reads KAGVTQTPRYLIKTRGQQVTLSCSPISGHRSVSWYQQTPGQGLQFLFEYFSETQRNKGNFPGRFSGRQFSNSRSEMNVSTLELGDSALYLCASSLDPDQPQHFGDGTRLSIL.

The chain combines TRBV10-3 with TRBJ2-3, with D possibly being TRBD2 (6 bases). V gave up 0 bases and J gave up 1 base, with 14 bases separating them. Germline V gives CDR1 ENHRY, CDR2 SYGVKD. CDR3 length: 17 amino acids. CDR3 amino acids: CAISESTRGSRTDTQYF. CDR3 nucleotides: TGTGCCATCAGTGAGTCGACTCGGGGGTCCCGCACAGATACGCAGTATTTT.

This clonotype was detected ten times or more. CDR3 in amino acids: CASLEGEEKLFF. The CDR3 nucleotides are TGCGCCAGCCTAGAGGGGGAGGAAAAACTGTTTTTT. V gene TRBV4-3 combines with J gene TRBJ1-4; weak D call: TRBD1 (6 bases). Trimming took off 8 bases at V and 8 bases at J, with 12 bases between the two ends. Germline lookup yields CDR1 LGHNA and CDR2 YSLEER. The CDR3 covers 12 residues.

This clonotype was counted ten times or more. The chain carries TRBV6-1 and TRBJ1-1; tentatively, D is TRBD1 (5 bases). The germline V gene encodes CDR1 MNHNS and CDR2 SASEGT. The CDR3 totals 11 residues. V shed 4 bases and J shed 8 bases, with 8 bases lying between them. CDR3 DNA sequence: TGTGCCAGCAGTGCCCAGGGAGAAGCTTTCTTT. Amino acid sequence: CASSAQGEAFF.

Many counts were recorded for this clonotype. The chain employs TRBV20-1 and TRBJ2-3; TRBD2 agrees at 15 bases. This CDR3 spans 18 amino acids. Germline values: CDR1 DFQATT, CDR2 SNEGSKA (reference sequence). V was pared by 3 bases and J by 1 base, with 8 bases of the junction left unmatched. CDR3 region: CSASGTSGGPIGTDTQYF. In nucleotides, the CDR3 is TGCAGTGCTAGTGGGACTAGCGGGGGGCCAATTGGCACAGATACGCAGTATTTT.

There are many counts of this clonotype. The V and J genes are TRBV5-1 and TRBJ2-7; TRBD1 might be the D (6 bases). Per germline, CDR1 SGHRS and CDR2 YFSETQ. V shed 0 bases and J shed 5 bases, with 15 bases lying between them. This CDR3 comprises 15 residues. The CDR3 DNA reads TGCGCCAGCAGCTTGGAAGGGGGATACTTCGACGAGCAGTACTTC. It yields the protein CASSLEGGYFDEQYF.

This clonotype was seen repeatedly, ten times or more. The chain has TRBV5-1 and TRBJ2-5; 9 nucleotides match TRBD1. This CDR3 has 15 residues. Germline V gene lookup returns CDR1 SGHRS and CDR2 YFSETQ. J gave up 4 bases and V 3 bases, and 7 bases lay outside the gene matches. CDR3 protein: CASSSGQGLGETQYF. In DNA form, the CDR3 reads TGCGCCAGCAGCTCCGGACAGGGGTTAGGAGAGACCCAGTACTTC.